This entry lists 4 T cell receptor beta chains sequenced from one sample in a study of blood T cell repertoires in COVID-19. TCRdb's table, derived via immunoSEQ multiplex PCR, lists solely in-frame clones and lacks some. This sample carries about 34,000 clones, approximately 71% of them seen once, and the ten largest clones take 15% to 20%. The source material was peripheral blood. The origin of the receptors is a human donor in a cohort sampled during active COVID-19.

The chain joins TRBV9 to TRBJ2-3, with unresolved D. The CDR3 covers 14 residues. Trimming removed 0 bases from V and 7 bases from J, with 12 bases in between. Germline loops: CDR1 SGDLS, CDR2 YYNGEE. As DNA, the CDR3 is TGTGCCAGCAGCGTAGCCTTGGCACTAAATACGCAGTATTTT. Translation: CASSVALALNTQYF.

The chain recombines TRBV18 with TRBJ1-1; perhaps TRBD1 as D (5 bases). Germline V gene lookup returns CDR1 KGHSH and CDR2 LQKENI. V lost 2 bases and J 1 base, leaving 8 bases between the germline ends. The CDR3 sequence is 14 residues long. The CDR3 nucleotides are TGTGCCAGCTCACCATACGGGGGGAACACTGAAGCTTTCTTT. It is translated as CASSPYGGNTEAFF.

The chain carries TRBV28 and TRBJ2-3; TRBD2 matches at 12 bases. The germline CDR1 and CDR2 sequences are MDHEN and SYDVKM. Trimming cost V 5 bases and J 0 bases; bases outside gene matches: 6. There are 17 residues in the CDR3. The CDR3 spells CASSLLAGGSSTDTQYF. DNA of the CDR3: TGTGCCAGCAGTCTACTAGCGGGAGGAAGTAGCACAGATACGCAGTATTTT.

The CDR3 DNA follows: TGTGCCAGTAGTATGGGTAGCGGCACCTACAATGAGCAGTTCTTC. Its translation: CASSMGSGTYNEQFF. This rearrangement joins TRBV19 to TRBJ2-1, with D maybe TRBD2 (6 bases). The CDR3 runs to 15 residues. V was cut by 3 bases and J by 2 bases, with 11 bases left in between. Germline V gene sequence: CDR1 LNHDA, CDR2 SQIVND (reference sequence).